The 32 T cell receptor beta chains given below trace back to one sample, sequenced in a study of blood T cell repertoires in COVID-19. TCRdb's copy holds only in-frame clones and misses some; the assay was immunoSEQ multiplex PCR. Of roughly 150,000 clones listed, 80% to 85% were seen once; the top ten hold around 8%. Sequencing was done on a sample of peripheral blood. These receptors originate from a human donor in a cohort sampled during active COVID-19.

The rearrangement joins TRBV12-3 or TRBV12-4 to TRBJ1-2; 7 bases are a match to TRBD1. The ends lost 6 bases at V and 8 bases at J; junction bases unmatched: 9. The length of the CDR3 is 13 residues. CDR3 coding DNA: TGTGCCAGCAGAACACAGGGGATGTGGGGCTACACCTTC. This encodes CASRTQGMWGYTF.

The rearrangement uses TRBV10-3 and TRBJ2-5; D is possibly TRBD2 (5 bases). Germline V gene data show CDR1 as ENHRY and CDR2 as SYGVKD. The ends were cut back, 8 bases at V and 2 bases at J, with 18 bases in the middle. CDR3 size: 15 residues. The CDR3 coding sequence is TGTGCCATCGAAGATCGGGGTAGAGGTCAAGAGACCCAGTACTTC. It yields the protein CAIEDRGRGQETQYF.

This rearrangement joins TRBV28 to TRBJ1-5; perhaps TRBD1 as D (5 bases). V was shortened by 6 bases and J by 0 bases, with 12 bases between the two germline ends. CDR1 and CDR2 (germline): MDHEN, SYDVKM. This CDR3 has 15 residues. The CDR3 spells CASSGVGDSNQPQHF. In nucleotides, the CDR3 is TGTGCCAGCAGCGGTGTAGGGGATAGCAATCAGCCCCAGCATTTT.

The gene calls are TRBV2 and TRBJ2-7, with 10 bases that match TRBD1. In germline, CDR1 is SNHLY, CDR2 FYNNEI. The junction had 7 bases not matched to a gene; V was cut back by 2 bases and J by 6 bases. The length of the CDR3 is 15 residues. CDR3 nucleotide sequence: TGTGCCAGCAGTGAATGGGGACAGGGGTTTTCCGAGCAGTACTTC. Translating it yields CASSEWGQGFSEQYF. Variable domain in full (rest from reference TRBV2 and TRBJ2-7): EPEVTQTPSHQVTQMGQEVILRCVPISNHLYFYWYRQILGQKVEFLVSFYNNEISEKSEIFDDQFSVERPDGSNFTLKIRSTKLEDSAMYFCASSEWGQGFSEQYFGPGTRLTVT.

J is TRBJ1-1 and V is TRBV5-4, with D uncertain. CDR3 length: 15 amino acids. Germline loops: CDR1 SGHNT, CDR2 YYREEE (reference sequence). The germline V and J ends were trimmed by 4 bases and 0 bases, with 13 bases remaining between them. The CDR3 loop reads CASSPPGNMNTEAFF. CDR3 bases: TGTGCCAGCAGCCCCCCGGGGAATATGAACACTGAAGCTTTCTTT.

The chain couples TRBV19 to TRBJ2-2; the match to TRBD1 covers 9 bases. The CDR3 consists of 17 residues. Germline V gene sequence: CDR1 LNHDA, CDR2 SQIVND (reference sequence). V lost 6 bases to trimming and J lost 4 bases; unmatched junction nucleotides: 12. The CDR3 DNA reads as TGTGCCAGTAGCGGACCGCACAGGGGGCTTGGCACCGGGGAGCTGTTTTTT. Amino acids: CASSGPHRGLGTGELFF.

The chain links TRBV6-5 to TRBJ1-1; D is unclear. The V end was cut by 3 bases, the J end by 3 bases, with 11 bases between. In germline, CDR1 is MNHEY, CDR2 SVGAGI. The CDR3 is made up of 14 amino acids. The CDR3 DNA reads TGTGCCAGCAGTTATAGGTCTGCGGACACTGAAGCTTTCTTT. Amino acid sequence: CASSYRSADTEAFF.

This chain joins TRBV27 and TRBJ1-2; TRBD1 aligns across 7 bases. Germline values: CDR1 MNHEY, CDR2 SMNVEV (reference sequence). The CDR3 is made up of 13 amino acids. V trimming: 6 bases; J trimming: 7 bases; junction bases outside the gene matches: 8. The CDR3 protein is CASSRDRVRGYTF. DNA of the CDR3: TGTGCCAGCAGCCGCGACAGGGTACGTGGCTACACCTTC.

J is TRBJ1-4 and V is TRBV5-1; D call uncertain. Germline V gene sequence: CDR1 SGHRS, CDR2 YFSETQ. The CDR3 loop spans 13 amino acids. The V end was cut by 0 bases, the J end by 8 bases, with 8 bases between. CDR3 region: CASSLEFGEKLFF. Here the CDR3 DNA reads TGCGCCAGCAGCTTGGAGTTCGGGGAAAAACTGTTTTTT. Combining the CDR3 with reference TRBV5-1 and TRBJ1-4 gives the whole variable domain KAGVTQTPRYLIKTRGQQVTLSCSPISGHRSVSWYQQTPGQGLQFLFEYFSETQRNKGNFPGRFSGRQFSNSRSEMNVSTLELGDSALYLCASSLEFGEKLFFGSGTQLSVL.

The chain uses TRBV9 and TRBJ1-5; D is undetermined. This CDR3 has 19 residues. V gave up 4 bases and J gave up 3 bases, with 26 bases separating them. Germline V gene sequence: CDR1 SGDLS, CDR2 YYNGEE. The CDR3 protein is CASSPPKGRSQVNNQPQHF. The DNA of the CDR3 is TGTGCCAGCAGCCCTCCCAAAGGTAGGAGCCAAGTAAACAATCAGCCCCAGCATTTT. Full variable domain (remainder filled in from reference TRBV9 and TRBJ1-5): DSGVTQTPKHLITATGQRVTLRCSPRSGDLSVYWYQQSLDQGLQFLIQYYNGEERAKGNILERFSAQQFPDLHSELNLSSLELGDSALYFCASSPPKGRSQVNNQPQHFGDGTRLSIL.

This sequence joins TRBV6-5 and TRBJ1-3; no reliable D call. V lost 0 bases, J lost 0 bases, and 6 bases lay in between. CDR1 and CDR2 from the germline V gene are MNHEY and SVGAGI. This CDR3 is built from 15 residues. In nucleotides, the CDR3 is TGTGCCAGCAGTTACTCCTTGAGCTCTGGAAACACCATATATTTT. Translation: CASSYSLSSGNTIYF.

The V and J genes are TRBV4-1 and TRBJ2-2; 11 bases line up with TRBD2. Germline CDR1 MGHRA, CDR2 YSYEKL. Trimming at V came to 4 bases and at J to 3 bases, leaving 10 bases not matched to a gene. CDR3 length: 18 amino acids. CDR3 loop: CASSRRGSGGADTGELFF. As DNA, the CDR3 is TGCGCCAGCAGCCGACGAGGTAGCGGGGGGGCTGACACCGGGGAGCTGTTTTTT.

The V gene is TRBV27, the J gene TRBJ1-2; the D gene is possibly TRBD1 (6 bases). Per germline, CDR1 MNHEY and CDR2 SMNVEV (reference sequence). The CDR3 extends over 14 amino acids. V gave up 4 bases and J gave up 5 bases, with 14 bases separating them. The CDR3 DNA follows: TGTGCCAGCAGTTGGCAGGGGAGGGGTTATGGCTACACCTTC. Its protein product is CASSWQGRGYGYTF.

The chain is built from TRBV18 and TRBJ2-3, with TRBD1 as a possible D gene (5 bases). Deletions cut 6 bases from V and 3 bases from J, with 19 bases between. The CDR3 loop spans 16 amino acids. CDR1 is KGHSH, CDR2 LQKENI, per germline. The CDR3 DNA is TGTGCCAGCTCGTCCAGTAGGGGCAAAGCTACAGATACGCAGTATTTT. It specifies CASSSSRGKATDTQYF.

The chain combines TRBV5-1 with TRBJ1-4; 9 bases are shared with TRBD1. The ends lost 3 bases at V and 7 bases at J; junction bases unmatched: 7. The length of the CDR3 is 15 residues. Germline-derived CDR1 and CDR2 are SGHRS and YFSETQ. The CDR3 is CASSSTGQGGEKLFF. The CDR3 nucleotides are TGCGCCAGCAGCTCAACGGGACAGGGTGGTGAAAAACTGTTTTTT.

CDR3 amino acids: CASSLVGRLAGGPNTGELFF. In DNA, the CDR3 is TGTGCCAGCAGCTTAGTAGGCCGGCTAGCGGGGGGACCGAACACCGGGGAGCTGTTTTTT. The chain employs TRBV7-6 and TRBJ2-2; 11 bases map to TRBD2. After removal of 1 base from V and 0 bases from J, the junction contained 10 bases not matched to a gene. Germline values: CDR1 SGHVS, CDR2 FNYEAQ. The CDR3 has 20 residues.

This clone was detected only once. The chain carries TRBV3-1 (or the pseudogene TRBV3-2) and TRBJ2-5; D not certain. Germline loops: CDR1 LGHDT, CDR2 YNNKEL (reference sequence). The CDR3 has 16 amino acids. Deletions cut 0 bases from V and 1 base from J, with 12 bases between. The CDR3 here is CASSQDQSQSQETQYF. DNA for the CDR3: TGTGCCAGCAGCCAAGATCAAAGCCAATCCCAAGAGACCCAGTACTTC.

CDR3 nucleotides: TGCGCCAGCAGCCAGAGATGGATAGCGGGCACAGATACGCAGTATTTT. This sequence encodes CASSQRWIAGTDTQYF. This chain connects TRBV4-1 to TRBJ2-3; D possibly corresponds to TRBD2 (6 bases). V shed 3 bases and J shed 1 base, with 14 bases lying between them. From germline, CDR1 is MGHRA and CDR2 YSYEKL. The CDR3 is 16 residues long.

CDR3 residues: CASSIDTTPYNEQFF. In DNA form, the CDR3 reads TGTGCCAGTAGTATCGACACCACCCCCTACAATGAGCAGTTCTTC. V and J are TRBV19 and TRBJ2-1; unclear D gene. Germline CDR1 is LNHDA and CDR2 is SQIVND (reference sequence). V was trimmed by 3 bases and J by 2 bases, leaving 11 bases between them. The CDR3 length is 15 residues.

The chain has TRBV19 and TRBJ2-7, with 9 bases aligning to TRBD1. J gave up 3 bases and V 6 bases, and 6 bases lay outside the gene matches. CDR3 size: 14 residues. Germline V gene sequence: CDR1 LNHDA, CDR2 SQIVND (reference sequence). Here the CDR3 DNA reads TGTGCCAGTAGCCGACCGGGACAGGGCTACGAGCAGTACTTC. This sequence encodes CASSRPGQGYEQYF.

This chain links TRBV3-1 (or the pseudogene TRBV3-2) with TRBJ2-7; no reliable D call. The V and J ends lost 3 bases and 6 bases respectively, with 15 bases between them. Germline V lookup: CDR1 LGHDT, CDR2 YNNKEL (reference sequence). The CDR3 runs to 14 residues. The chain's CDR3 is CASSQSLLIPEQYF. The CDR3 DNA reads TGTGCCAGCAGCCAGAGCCTCCTTATCCCCGAGCAGTACTTC.

Turning to this clone: Other DNA sequences in the sample encode the same CDR3. The rearrangement joins TRBV18 to TRBJ1-2; 7 nucleotides line up with TRBD1. Germline V lookup: CDR1 KGHSH, CDR2 LQKENI. This CDR3 is built from 13 residues. J was trimmed by 3 bases and V by 4 bases; bases with no gene match: 2. CDR3 nucleotide sequence: TGTGCCAGCTCACTTGACAGGGACTATGGCTACACCTTC. Encoded protein: CASSLDRDYGYTF.

The V and J genes are TRBV28 and TRBJ1-2, with TRBD1 matching 12 bases. The V gene end was trimmed by 10 bases and the J gene end by 7 bases; junction bases not matched to a gene: 13. Germline CDR1 reads MDHEN; CDR2 reads SYDVKM. The CDR3 runs to 15 residues. The DNA of the CDR3 is TGTGCCATAATCCGGGACAGGGGGCAATCTGGTGGCTACACCTTC. Amino acids: CAIIRDRGQSGGYTF.

This clone was counted a single time. V is TRBV27 and J is TRBJ1-1; D is undetermined. V was cut by 3 bases and J by 0 bases, with 11 bases left in between. The germline V gene encodes CDR1 MNHEY and CDR2 SMNVEV (reference sequence). This CDR3 region has 15 residues. CDR3 nucleotide sequence: TGTGCCAGCAGTTTTAGAGTACAGATGAACACTGAAGCTTTCTTT. Amino acids: CASSFRVQMNTEAFF.

The chain has TRBV6-6 and TRBJ2-3; 10 bases match TRBD1. Trimming cost V 8 bases and J 4 bases; bases outside gene matches: 3. CDR3 length: 13 residues. Per germline, CDR1 MNHNY and CDR2 SVGAGI (reference sequence). CDR3 sequence reads: CASVGTGADTQYF. The CDR3 coding sequence is TGTGCCAGCGTTGGGACAGGGGCAGATACGCAGTATTTT.

This clone has only a few counts. The V gene is TRBV10-3, the J gene TRBJ1-2; the D gene is possibly TRBD1 (5 bases). V dropped 3 bases and J dropped 2 bases, with 10 bases sitting between them. This CDR3 has 14 residues. The V gene's germline CDR1 is ENHRY and CDR2 SYGVKD. The CDR3: CAISEKGQNYGYTF. The CDR3 DNA is TGTGCCATCAGTGAAAAGGGGCAGAACTATGGCTACACCTTC.

The chain joins TRBV5-5 to TRBJ1-1; D gene uncertain. V lost 4 bases and J lost 5, with 15 bases in between. The CDR3 runs 14 residues. Germline loops: CDR1 SGHKS, CDR2 YYEKEE (reference sequence). For the CDR3, the DNA is TGTGCCAGCAGCGACGGCCCGAGGAATACTGAAGCTTTCTTT. Its translation: CASSDGPRNTEAFF.

The gene calls are TRBV2 and TRBJ2-7; 13 positions match TRBD2. With V trimmed by 10 bases and J by 4 bases, 4 bases remained unmatched. Germline CDR1 reads SNHLY; CDR2 reads FYNNEI. The length of the CDR3 is 13 residues. The CDR3 sequence is CATRTSGRYEQYF. The DNA for the CDR3 is TGTGCCACAAGGACTAGCGGGAGATACGAGCAGTACTTC.

The chain employs TRBV19 and TRBJ1-4; 8 nucleotides line up with TRBD1. The length of the CDR3 is 15 residues. Germline CDR1 reads LNHDA; CDR2 reads SQIVND (reference sequence). V was clipped by 9 bases and J by 0 bases; unmatched bases: 6. CDR3 sequence (DNA): TGTGCCAGCAGACTACAGGGGGCAACTAATGAAAAACTGTTTTTT. Amino acids: CASRLQGATNEKLFF.

The rearrangement uses TRBV2 and TRBJ2-5; 8 nucleotides align to TRBD1. The germline gives CDR1 SNHLY, CDR2 FYNNEI. J was trimmed by 5 bases and V by 6 bases; bases with no gene match: 5. There are 13 residues in the CDR3. The CDR3 region is CASRTDRGETQYF. In DNA, the CDR3 is TGTGCCAGCAGGACCGACAGGGGCGAGACCCAGTACTTC.

This rearrangement joins TRBV4-1 to TRBJ2-1; 9 bases match TRBD2. The CDR3 length is 17 residues. V gave up 6 bases and J gave up 5 bases; unmatched junction bases: 14. Germline V CDR1 and CDR2: MGHRA, YSYEKL. CDR3 in DNA: TGCGCCAGCAGACAGACCGGCGGGGGGGATATAAACAATGAGCAGTTCTTC. Translated: CASRQTGGGDINNEQFF.

V usage is TRBV6-4 and J usage is TRBJ2-2; 8 positions agree with TRBD2. Germline V gene sequence: CDR1 MRHNA, CDR2 SNTAGT. V was clipped by 3 bases and J by 3 bases; unmatched bases: 0. CDR3 length: 14 residues. CDR3 nucleotides: TGTGCCAGCAGTGAAGCGGGGGACACCGGGGAGCTGTTTTTT. The encoded protein is CASSEAGDTGELFF.